Following are 17 T cell receptor beta chains from one sample sequenced in a study of graft-versus-host responses after intestinal transplantation. For these TCRs, the target antigens are not known. Some clones are missing from TCRdb's copy, which holds only in-frame ones; the method was immunoSEQ multiplex PCR. The sample holds some 90,000 clones, about four fifths seen once. Source: unstimulated CD4+ T cells sorted from spleen or lymph node cells, taken before intestinal transplant. These TCRs come from a human donor who received an intestinal transplant.

The chain has TRBV18 and TRBJ2-7; 10 positions match TRBD2. Germline V gives CDR1 KGHSH, CDR2 LQKENI. With V trimmed by 3 bases and J by 0 bases, 2 bases remained unmatched. This CDR3 region has 15 residues. The CDR3 nucleotides read TGTGCCAGCTCACCGGGACTAGCGAGCTCCTACGAGCAGTACTTC. The encoded protein is CASSPGLASSYEQYF.

This clone was counted once. The rearrangement links TRBV19 to TRBJ2-3, with TRBD2 as a possible D gene (5 bases). V lost 5 bases and J lost 4, with 16 bases in between. This CDR3 is 15 amino acids long. Germline V gene sequence: CDR1 LNHDA, CDR2 SQIVND (reference sequence). In nucleotides, the CDR3 is TGTGCCAGTAGTTTCGGTGCAGGCGGGTCAGATACGCAGTATTTT. Its translation is CASSFGAGGSDTQYF.

The CDR3 DNA is TGTGCCAGCAGCAAGCCAGGGCAGTACTTC. Protein: CASSKPGQYF. The V gene is TRBV21-1, the J gene TRBJ2-7; the D call in the table, TRBD1, was not verified against the DNA. TRBV21-1 is a recognized pseudogene. This CDR3 has 10 amino acids.

This clone has just one count. V is TRBV6-4 and J is TRBJ2-5, with 13 bases fitting TRBD2. Germline CDR1 reads MRHNA; CDR2 reads SNTAGT. V lost 7 bases and J lost 7; bases outside the gene matches: 6. The CDR3 length is 14 residues. The CDR3 here is CASNGTSGEMTQYF. The CDR3 DNA follows: TGTGCCAGCAACGGGACTAGCGGGGAAATGACCCAGTACTTC.

The chain uses TRBV9 and TRBJ2-1; TRBD1 might be the D (6 bases). The CDR3 consists of 13 residues. Germline V gives CDR1 SGDLS, CDR2 YYNGEE. Trimming pared 4 bases from V and 7 bases from J, leaving 12 bases between. DNA for the CDR3: TGTGCCAGCAGCCCACGGGACAAAAATGAGCAGTTCTTC. Translating it yields CASSPRDKNEQFF.

J is TRBJ2-2 and V is TRBV4-2; 7 nucleotides match TRBD1. The junction had 6 bases not matched to a gene; V was cut back by 4 bases and J by 4 bases. The CDR3 extends over 15 amino acids. Germline CDR1 LGHNA, CDR2 YNFKEQ. Here the CDR3 reads CASSPTGQGTGELFF. The CDR3 nucleotides are TGTGCCAGCAGCCCGACAGGGCAAGGCACCGGGGAGCTGTTTTTT.

This rearrangement joins TRBV6-1 to TRBJ1-6; D perhaps matches TRBD1 (5 bases). V shed 11 bases and J shed 3 bases, with 11 bases lying between them. Germline V gene sequence: CDR1 MNHNS, CDR2 SASEGT. This CDR3 contains 13 residues. The CDR3: CASGVNYNSPLHF. The CDR3 DNA sequence: TGTGCCTCGGGGGTAAACTATAATTCACCCCTCCACTTT.

This clone was counted only a few times. The same CDR3 can be traced to other DNA sequences in this sample. The chain uses TRBV7-3 and TRBJ2-1, with 10 positions matching TRBD2. J was trimmed by 2 bases and V by 2 bases; bases with no gene match: 0. This CDR3 has 15 residues. Germline-derived CDR1 and CDR2 are SGHTA and FQGTGA. The CDR3 is CASSLLAGAYNEQFF. CDR3 DNA: TGTGCCAGCAGCTTACTAGCGGGGGCCTACAATGAGCAGTTCTTC.

The chain couples TRBV7-9 to TRBJ2-2; 7 nucleotides agree with TRBD1. This CDR3 region has 17 residues. Trimming removed 6 bases from V and 3 bases from J; junction bases left unmatched: 13. CDR1 is SEHNR, CDR2 FQNEAQ, per germline (reference sequence). The CDR3 protein is CASRDGPGTADTGELFF. The CDR3 coding sequence is TGTGCCAGCAGGGATGGGCCCGGGACAGCAGACACCGGGGAGCTGTTTTTT.

The rearrangement uses TRBV29-1 and TRBJ2-5; D may be TRBD2 (5 bases). This CDR3 has 14 amino acids. The V and J ends lost 4 bases and 4 bases respectively, with 16 bases between them. From germline, CDR1 is SQVTM and CDR2 ANQGSEA. The CDR3 is CSVAGGRGGETQYF. The CDR3 DNA sequence: TGCAGCGTTGCGGGTGGGAGAGGAGGAGAGACCCAGTACTTC.

CDR3 loop: CASSGLAGAINEQFF. The CDR3 DNA is TGTGCCAGCAGTGGTCTTGCGGGGGCAATAAATGAGCAGTTCTTC. The chain has TRBV2 and TRBJ2-1, with D possibly matching TRBD2 (7 bases). The CDR3 totals 15 residues. The V gene's germline CDR1 is SNHLY and CDR2 FYNNEI. Trimming shortened V by 4 bases and J by 7 bases, and 17 bases separated the two germline ends. The full variable domain, in which reference TRBV2 and TRBJ2-1 provide the parts outside the CDR3, is EPEVTQTPSHQVTQMGQEVILRCVPISNHLYFYWYRQILGQKVEFLVSFYNNEISEKSEIFDDQFSVERPDGSNFTLKIRSTKLEDSAMYFCASSGLAGAINEQFFGPGTRLTVL.

This clone was observed a few times. The chain recombines TRBV5-1 with TRBJ1-2; weak D call: TRBD1 (5 bases). Germline-derived CDR1 and CDR2 are SGHRS and YFSETQ. V was clipped by 0 bases and J by 4 bases, with 10 bases between them. The length of the CDR3 is 14 residues. CDR3 region: CASSLEAQGYGYTF. The CDR3 nucleotides are TGCGCCAGCAGCTTGGAAGCCCAGGGCTATGGCTACACCTTC. Using reference TRBV5-1 and TRBJ1-2 for the parts outside the CDR3, the full variable domain is KAGVTQTPRYLIKTRGQQVTLSCSPISGHRSVSWYQQTPGQGLQFLFEYFSETQRNKGNFPGRFSGRQFSNSRSEMNVSTLELGDSALYLCASSLEAQGYGYTFGSGTRLTVV.

The chain has TRBV6-1 and TRBJ2-1; 14 nucleotides line up with TRBD2. J was trimmed by 7 bases and V by 8 bases; bases with no gene match: 1. CDR1 MNHNS and CDR2 SASEGT come from the germline V gene. The CDR3 contains 13 residues. In nucleotides, the CDR3 is TGTGCCAGCCGGACTAGCGGGGGGAATGAGCAGTTCTTC. Protein product: CASRTSGGNEQFF.

The V and J genes are TRBV5-1 and TRBJ2-3, with TRBD2 matching 10 bases. CDR1 and CDR2 (germline): SGHRS, YFSETQ. J was trimmed by 3 bases and V by 4 bases; bases with no gene match: 5. The CDR3 runs to 15 residues. CDR3 sequence reads: CASSPTSGTTDTQYF. The CDR3 coding sequence is TGCGCCAGCAGCCCTACTAGCGGGACGACAGATACGCAGTATTTT.

This clone was counted a few times. The chain has TRBV29-1 and TRBJ1-2; 10 bases fit TRBD1. The CDR3 is 16 amino acids. Looked up from germline, CDR1 is SQVTM and CDR2 is ANQGSEA. V shed 5 bases, J shed 8 bases, and the junction held 17 bases outside the gene matches. The CDR3, as DNA: TGCAGCGTTCCCTCCCGAACCGACAGGGGGCTGAGCGGCTACACCTTC. Encoded protein: CSVPSRTDRGLSGYTF.

The chain uses TRBV9 and TRBJ1-6, with 7 positions matching TRBD1. The V gene end was trimmed by 3 bases and the J gene end by 6 bases; junction bases not matched to a gene: 6. Germline CDR1 SGDLS, CDR2 YYNGEE. This CDR3 contains 15 residues. CDR3 loop: CASSARQGLNSPLHF. CDR3 nucleotides: TGTGCCAGCAGCGCGAGACAGGGCCTTAATTCACCCCTCCACTTT.

This chain links TRBV11-1 with TRBJ2-2, with 7 bases aligning to TRBD2. CDR3 length: 16 amino acids. After removal of 5 bases from V and 0 bases from J, the junction contained 6 bases not matched to a gene. CDR1 is SGHAT and CDR2 is FQDESV in the germline V gene (reference sequence). The CDR3 is CASSPIREANTGELFF. The CDR3 DNA reads TGTGCCAGCAGCCCGATACGGGAGGCGAACACCGGGGAGCTGTTTTTT.